One and the same sample provided the 13 T cell receptor beta chains below, sequenced in a study of cytomegalovirus exposure and HLA in healthy donors. Researchers ran the PCR with 60 Vbeta and 13 Jbeta primers. Data came from immunoSEQ multiplex PCR; TCRdb stores just in-frame clones and leaves some out. In the table there are 110,000 to 150,000 clones, less than 85% of which are singletons. The sample consisted of PBMCs. All receptors derive from a woman aged 60-75 years in good health and CMV-seropositive.

This chain joins TRBV5-1 and TRBJ2-7, with D possibly being TRBD2 (6 bases). Germline V lookup: CDR1 SGHRS, CDR2 YFSETQ. V shed 3 bases and J shed 3 bases, with 13 bases lying between them. The CDR3 covers 14 residues. DNA of the CDR3: TGCGCCAGCAGCTGGGGGGAAAATAGCTACGAGCAGTACTTC. It specifies CASSWGENSYEQYF.

The V and J genes are TRBV7-2 and TRBJ1-1; a weak D match, TRBD1 (6 bases). Trimming took off 2 bases at V and 5 bases at J, with 15 bases between the two ends. The CDR3 is 15 residues long. In germline, CDR1 is SGHTA, CDR2 FQGNSA. CDR3 protein: CASSLNARGRTEAFF. The CDR3 bases are TGTGCCAGCAGCTTAAACGCCAGGGGCAGGACTGAAGCTTTCTTT. The complete variable domain, with remaining parts taken from reference TRBV7-2 and TRBJ1-1, reads GAGVSQSPSNKVTEKGKDVELRCDPISGHTALYWYRQSLGQGLEFLIYFQGNSAPDKSGLPSDRFSAERTGGSVSTLTIQRTQQEDSAVYLCASSLNARGRTEAFFGQGTRLTVV.

The CDR3 DNA reads as TGCAGCACGCAAAACGGGGGTGGGGATCAGCCCCAGCATTTT. As protein: CSTQNGGGDQPQHF. The J gene is TRBJ1-5, the V gene TRBV29-1; D is perhaps TRBD1 (5 bases). The V gene lost 8 bases and the J gene lost 5 bases, with 19 bases spanning the gap. The CDR3 is 14 amino acids. Germline assignment: CDR1 SQVTM and CDR2 ANQGSEA.

The chain recombines TRBV28 with TRBJ1-2; 9 bases map to TRBD1. Trimming at V came to 0 bases and at J to 8 bases, leaving 7 bases not matched to a gene. The germline gives CDR1 MDHEN, CDR2 SYDVKM. This CDR3 has 15 amino acids. The CDR3 DNA follows: TGTGCCAGCAGTTTATGGGACAGGGGACCTTACGGCTACACCTTC. Translated, it gives CASSLWDRGPYGYTF.

This chain links TRBV15 with TRBJ2-1, with D possibly being TRBD2 (6 bases). The V and J ends lost 5 bases and 4 bases respectively, with 15 bases between them. Germline V gene sequence: CDR1 LNHNV, CDR2 YYDKDF (reference sequence). The CDR3 contains 15 residues. CDR3 in amino acids: CATSFGRGDYNEQFF. The CDR3 DNA reads as TGTGCCACCAGCTTCGGGCGGGGCGATTACAATGAGCAGTTCTTC.

V gene TRBV5-1 combines with J gene TRBJ2-1; 9 bases line up with TRBD1. This CDR3 is 16 amino acids long. V shed 2 bases, J shed 8 bases, and the junction held 11 bases outside the gene matches. Per germline, CDR1 SGHRS and CDR2 YFSETQ. CDR3 nucleotides: TGCGCCAGCAGCTTCGGGACAGGGTTGGGGGCGGATGAGCAGTTCTTC. As protein: CASSFGTGLGADEQFF.

This clone was seen a handful of times. This chain connects TRBV6-6 to TRBJ1-5; D possibly corresponds to TRBD1 (5 bases). V gave up 5 bases and J gave up 1 base, with 12 bases separating them. The CDR3 covers 15 residues. CDR1 and CDR2 (germline): MNHNY, SVGAGI (reference sequence). The CDR3 sequence is CASSDQGRSNQPQHF. The CDR3 DNA reads as TGTGCCAGCAGTGACCAGGGCCGGAGCAATCAGCCCCAGCATTTT.

V gene TRBV5-1 combines with J gene TRBJ2-7, with TRBD1 as a possible D gene (5 bases). The ends were cut back, 2 bases at V and 2 bases at J, with 11 bases in the middle. This CDR3 contains 14 residues. Germline CDR1 and CDR2: SGHRS and YFSETQ. The DNA for the CDR3 is TGCGCCAGCAGCTTTGAACAGGCGGCCTACGAGCAGTACTTC. It codes for CASSFEQAAYEQYF.

V usage is TRBV29-1 and J usage is TRBJ2-3; 9 bases match TRBD2. V trimming: 4 bases; J trimming: 4 bases; junction bases outside the gene matches: 6. CDR3 length equals 14 residues. In germline, CDR1 is SQVTM, CDR2 ANQGSEA. The CDR3 nucleotides read TGCAGCGTTGGGGCTAGCGGGATGGCAGATACGCAGTATTTT. It is translated as CSVGASGMADTQYF.

V gene TRBV19 combines with J gene TRBJ2-1, with D perhaps TRBD1 (6 bases). Trimming took off 4 bases at V and 9 bases at J, with 10 bases between the two ends. CDR1 is LNHDA, CDR2 SQIVND, per germline (reference sequence). This CDR3 spans 12 amino acids. CDR3 region: CASSTGAGEQFF. The CDR3 region has the DNA TGTGCCAGTAGTACAGGGGCCGGTGAGCAGTTCTTC.

J is TRBJ1-4 and V is TRBV28; D gene uncertain. The CDR3 is 10 residues long. V was shortened by 6 bases and J by 12 bases, with 8 bases between the two germline ends. CDR1 is MDHEN, CDR2 SYDVKM, per germline. CDR3 DNA: TGTGCCAGCAGGGGAGCGGAACTGTTTTTT. It yields the protein CASRGAELFF.

CDR3: CAGGQGRNEKLFF. The CDR3 DNA reads TGTGCCGGAGGACAGGGACGTAATGAAAAACTGTTTTTT. The rearrangement joins TRBV2 to TRBJ1-4; TRBD1 aligns across 8 bases. V trimming: 11 bases; J trimming: 4 bases; junction bases outside the gene matches: 6. This CDR3 contains 13 residues. Looked up from germline, CDR1 is SNHLY and CDR2 is FYNNEI.

The chain recombines TRBV7-9 with TRBJ2-6; TRBD2 aligns across 7 bases. The germline CDR1 and CDR2 sequences are SEHNR and FQNEAQ (reference sequence). The CDR3 sequence is 15 residues long. After removal of 9 bases from V and 0 bases from J, the junction contained 5 bases not matched to a gene. The CDR3 spells CARGAGSSGANVLTF. The CDR3 nucleotides read TGTGCCAGAGGAGCGGGGAGCTCTGGGGCCAACGTCCTGACTTTC.